The T cell receptor (beta chain) described here comes from a study of a mutant IDH1 vaccine in newly diagnosed glioma. Germline CDR1 and CDR2: MDHEN and SYDVKM. The CDR3 has 13 amino acids. Trimming stripped 5 bases from V and 3 bases from J, with 8 bases between. Time point described: week 47, end of study. Doses consisted of 300 ug of mutant IDH1 20-mer peptide each, paired with topical imiquimod. About this clone: The target antigen is unknown.

Clones were read by immunoSEQ multiplex PCR, and TCRdb kept only the in-frame ones, dropping some. The table lists approximately 60,000 clones, roughly four fifths of them singletons, with approximately 3.2% in the top ten. The TCR was taken from a woman aged 50 to 65 with glioma. The chain employs TRBV28 and TRBJ1-5; D is undetermined. The input for sequencing was PBMCs, taken from a glioma patient whose treatment included an IDH1 peptide vaccine. The CDR3 DNA reads as TGTGCCAGCAGTCCACAATTCAATCAGCCCCAGCATTTT. It specifies CASSPQFNQPQHF.